A single sample gave rise to the 9 T cell receptor beta chains below, sequenced in a study of identical twins (TCRdb year 2016). Library prep was done by 5' RACE. The sequencer listed for this sample is Illumina HiSeq 2000. In-frame beta chains were kept once TCRdb had trimmed the public reads at Q25 with fastp and called clones with MiXCR. Records with the same CDR3 protein are collapsed into one entry carrying the most frequent genes and DNA. Counted in this sample were 1.5 million to 2 million distinct CDR3 sequences; less than 40% of them appeared once. The top ten constitute about 0.27% of the sample. The specimen was cord blood. All receptors come from a newborn girl in good health.

This clonotype was seen at least ten times. The chain is built from TRBV29-1 and TRBJ2-1; D assignment may be TRBD1 or TRBD2 (6 bases each). Trimming took 7 bases from V and 7 from J, leaving 17 bases between them. The CDR3 extends over 13 amino acids. Per the germline V gene, CDR1 is SQVTM and CDR2 is ANQGSEA. The CDR3 reads CSADRRDANEQFF. The DNA for the CDR3 is TGCAGCGCCGACAGGAGGGATGCTAATGAGCAGTTCTTC.

This clonotype turned up a few times. The rearrangement links TRBV5-1 to TRBJ2-1; 15 nucleotides match TRBD2. There are 16 residues in the CDR3. Germline trimming cut 2 bases from V and 9 bases from J; bases unmatched to any gene: 6. Germline CDR1 and CDR2: SGHRS and YFSETQ. The CDR3 DNA sequence: TGCGCCAGCAGCTTCGGACTAGCGGGAGGGCAAGCTGAGCAGTTCTTC. Translating gives CASSFGLAGGQAEQFF. The whole variable domain, remainder taken from reference TRBV5-1 and TRBJ2-1, is KAGVTQTPRYLIKTRGQQVTLSCSPISGHRSVSWYQQTPGQGLQFLFEYFSETQRNKGNFPGRFSGRQFSNSRSEMNVSTLELGDSALYLCASSFGLAGGQAEQFFGPGTRLTVL.

This clonotype was seen more than once but under ten times. The chain joins TRBV30 to TRBJ2-1; D is perhaps TRBD1 (5 bases). This CDR3 spans 15 amino acids. Germline V gene data show CDR1 as GTSNPN and CDR2 as SVGIG (reference sequence). Trimming stripped 4 bases from V and 5 bases from J, with 18 bases between. CDR3 sequence: CAWIPGHGPHNEQFF. The CDR3 DNA sequence: TGTGCCTGGATCCCCGGACACGGGCCACACAATGAGCAGTTCTTC.

The gene calls are TRBV5-5 and TRBJ2-2; D remains ambiguous. The CDR3 covers 15 residues. The V gene lost 0 bases and the J gene lost 0 bases, with 6 bases spanning the gap. The germline V gene encodes CDR1 SGHKS and CDR2 YYEKEE (reference sequence). CDR3 sequence reads: CASSLALTNTGELFF. The CDR3 bases are TGTGCCAGCAGCTTGGCCCTAACGAACACCGGGGAGCTGTTTTTT.

The V gene is TRBV6-1, the J gene TRBJ2-1; TRBD2 matches at 11 bases. The V segment lost 8 bases and the J segment 6 bases; nucleotides outside the gene matches: 3. In germline, CDR1 is MNHNS, CDR2 SASEGT. The CDR3 is 13 residues long. The CDR3 DNA is TGTGCCAGCGCTAGCGGGGGGCCCAATGAGCAGTTCTTC. It specifies CASASGGPNEQFF.

The V call is TRBV10-3, the J call TRBJ1-2; D uncertain. The V end lost 0 bases, the J end lost 4 bases, and 15 bases lay between the germline ends. CDR3 size: 16 residues. CDR1 ENHRY and CDR2 SYGVKD come from the germline V gene. The CDR3 reads CAISESISRVPYGYTF. As DNA, the CDR3 is TGTGCCATCAGTGAGTCGATTTCAAGGGTCCCCTATGGCTACACCTTC.

V and J are TRBV19 and TRBJ2-5, with D perhaps TRBD1 (5 bases). The V end lost 4 bases, the J end lost 5 bases, and 14 bases lay between the germline ends. CDR3 length: 14 residues. Germline-derived CDR1 and CDR2 are LNHDA and SQIVND (reference sequence). In DNA, the CDR3 is TGTGCCAGTAGTAGCAGGGTGGGTAGCGAGACCCAGTACTTC. Residues: CASSSRVGSETQYF.

The J gene is TRBJ2-3, the V gene TRBV7-2; 11 bases agree with TRBD2. The CDR3 sequence is 15 residues long. V was clipped by 7 bases and J by 4 bases; unmatched bases: 7. Germline V gives CDR1 SGHTA, CDR2 FQGNSA. The CDR3 sequence is CASTVSGRAADTQYF. The CDR3 DNA follows: TGTGCCAGCACCGTTAGCGGGAGGGCCGCAGATACGCAGTATTTT.

The chain combines TRBV7-9 with TRBJ2-3; 9 nucleotides agree with TRBD2. The CDR3 consists of 17 residues. The V gene end was trimmed by 2 bases and the J gene end by 3 bases; junction bases not matched to a gene: 9. Germline V CDR1 and CDR2: SEHNR, FQNEAQ (reference sequence). DNA of the CDR3: TGTGCCAGCAGCTTATATCTAGCGGGAAAATGGACAGATACGCAGTATTTT. The encoded protein is CASSLYLAGKWTDTQYF.